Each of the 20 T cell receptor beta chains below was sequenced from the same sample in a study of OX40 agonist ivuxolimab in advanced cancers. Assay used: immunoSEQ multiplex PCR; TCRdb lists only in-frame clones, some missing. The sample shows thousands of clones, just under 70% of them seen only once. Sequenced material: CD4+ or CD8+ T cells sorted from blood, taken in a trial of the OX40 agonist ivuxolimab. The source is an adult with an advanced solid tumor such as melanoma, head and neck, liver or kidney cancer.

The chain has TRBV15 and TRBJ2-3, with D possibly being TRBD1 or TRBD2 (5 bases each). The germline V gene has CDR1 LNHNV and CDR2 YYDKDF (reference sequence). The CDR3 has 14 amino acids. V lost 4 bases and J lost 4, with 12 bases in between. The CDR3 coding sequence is TGTGCCACCAGCACTCGAGGGGAAGCAGATACGCAGTATTTT. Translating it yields CATSTRGEADTQYF.

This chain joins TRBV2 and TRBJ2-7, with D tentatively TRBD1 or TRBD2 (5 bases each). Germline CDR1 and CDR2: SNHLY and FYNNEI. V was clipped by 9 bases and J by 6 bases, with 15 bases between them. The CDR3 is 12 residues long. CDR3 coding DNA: TGTGCCAGTAGAGAGGGGATGGGCGAGCAGTACTTC. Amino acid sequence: CASREGMGEQYF.

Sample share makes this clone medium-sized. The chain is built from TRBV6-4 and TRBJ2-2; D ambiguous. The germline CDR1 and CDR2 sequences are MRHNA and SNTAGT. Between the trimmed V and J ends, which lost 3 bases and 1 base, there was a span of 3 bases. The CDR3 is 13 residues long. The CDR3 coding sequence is TGTGCCAGCAGTGAGGGGAACACCGGGGAGCTGTTTTTT. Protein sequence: CASSEGNTGELFF.

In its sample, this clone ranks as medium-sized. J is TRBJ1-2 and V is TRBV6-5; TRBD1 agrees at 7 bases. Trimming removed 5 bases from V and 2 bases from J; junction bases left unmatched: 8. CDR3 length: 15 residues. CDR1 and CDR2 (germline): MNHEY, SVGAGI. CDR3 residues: CASSAQGGSNYGYTF. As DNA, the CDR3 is TGTGCCAGCAGTGCCCAGGGGGGATCAAACTATGGCTACACCTTC.

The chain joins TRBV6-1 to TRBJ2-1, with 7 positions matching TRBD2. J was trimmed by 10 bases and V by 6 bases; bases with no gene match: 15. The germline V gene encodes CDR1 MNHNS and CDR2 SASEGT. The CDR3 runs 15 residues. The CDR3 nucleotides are TGTGCCAGCAGGGAACTAGCGCAGGACCCCGGGGAGCAGTTCTTC. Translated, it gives CASRELAQDPGEQFF.

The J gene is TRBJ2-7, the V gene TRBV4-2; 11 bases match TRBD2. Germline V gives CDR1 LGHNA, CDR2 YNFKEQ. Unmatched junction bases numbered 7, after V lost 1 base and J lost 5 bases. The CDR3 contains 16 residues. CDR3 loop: CASSQGLAGGFDEQYF. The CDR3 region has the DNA TGTGCCAGCAGCCAAGGGCTAGCGGGAGGTTTCGACGAGCAGTACTTC.

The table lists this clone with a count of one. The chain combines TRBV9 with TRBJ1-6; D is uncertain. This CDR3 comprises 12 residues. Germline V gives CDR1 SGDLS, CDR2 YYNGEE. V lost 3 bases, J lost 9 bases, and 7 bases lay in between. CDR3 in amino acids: CASSAGSSPLHF. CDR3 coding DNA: TGTGCCAGCAGCGCCGGGAGTTCACCCCTCCACTTT.

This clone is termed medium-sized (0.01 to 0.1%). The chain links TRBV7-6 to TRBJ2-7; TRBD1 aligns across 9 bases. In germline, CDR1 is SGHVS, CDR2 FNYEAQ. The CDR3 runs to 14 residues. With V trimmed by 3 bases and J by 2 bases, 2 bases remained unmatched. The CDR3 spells CASSFGTGTYEQYF. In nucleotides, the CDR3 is TGTGCCAGCAGCTTTGGGACAGGGACCTACGAGCAGTACTTC.

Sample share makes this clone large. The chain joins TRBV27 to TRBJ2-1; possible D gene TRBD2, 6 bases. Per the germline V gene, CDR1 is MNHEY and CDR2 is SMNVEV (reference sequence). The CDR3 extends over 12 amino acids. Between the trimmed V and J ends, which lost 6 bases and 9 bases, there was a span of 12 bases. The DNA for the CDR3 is TGTGCCAGCAGCCGTACTAGCTTTGAGCAGTTCTTC. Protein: CASSRTSFEQFF.

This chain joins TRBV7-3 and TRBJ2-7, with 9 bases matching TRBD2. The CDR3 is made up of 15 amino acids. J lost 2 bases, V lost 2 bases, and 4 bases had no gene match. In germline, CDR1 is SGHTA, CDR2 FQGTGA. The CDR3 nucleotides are TGTGCCAGCAGCTTACTAGCGGGACCCGCCTACGAGCAGTACTTC. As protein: CASSLLAGPAYEQYF.

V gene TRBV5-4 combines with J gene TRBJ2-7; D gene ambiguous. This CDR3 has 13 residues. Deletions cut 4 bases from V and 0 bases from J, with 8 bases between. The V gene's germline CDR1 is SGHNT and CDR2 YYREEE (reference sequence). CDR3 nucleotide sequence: TGTGCCAGCAGCCTGGACCCCTCCTACGAGCAGTACTTC. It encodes CASSLDPSYEQYF.

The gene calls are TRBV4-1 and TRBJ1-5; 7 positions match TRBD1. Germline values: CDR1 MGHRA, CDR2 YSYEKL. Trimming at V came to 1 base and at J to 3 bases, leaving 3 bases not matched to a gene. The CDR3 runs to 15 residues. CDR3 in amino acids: CASSQGGTDNQPQHF. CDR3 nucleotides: TGCGCCAGCAGCCAAGGGGGGACAGACAATCAGCCCCAGCATTTT.

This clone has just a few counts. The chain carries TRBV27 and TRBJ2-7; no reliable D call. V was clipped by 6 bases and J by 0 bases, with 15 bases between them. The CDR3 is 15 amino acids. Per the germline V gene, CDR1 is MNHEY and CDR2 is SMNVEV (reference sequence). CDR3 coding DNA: TGTGCCAGCAGCCCTTACTGGGTTAGCTCCTACGAGCAGTACTTC. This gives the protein CASSPYWVSSYEQYF.

CDR3 loop: CASSDTAKGDTQYF. CDR3 in DNA: TGCGCCAGCAGTGACACGGCTAAGGGAGATACGCAGTATTTT. This rearrangement joins TRBV10-1 to TRBJ2-3; D unclear. Per the germline V gene, CDR1 is WNHNN and CDR2 is SYGVQD (reference sequence). This CDR3 is built from 14 residues. V was shortened by 3 bases and J by 5 bases, with 12 bases between the two germline ends.

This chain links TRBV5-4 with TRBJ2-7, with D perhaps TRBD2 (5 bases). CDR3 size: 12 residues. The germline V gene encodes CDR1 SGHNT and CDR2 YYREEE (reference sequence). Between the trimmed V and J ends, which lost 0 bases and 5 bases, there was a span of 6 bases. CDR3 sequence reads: CASSLVEDEQYF. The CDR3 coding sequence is TGTGCCAGCAGCTTGGTGGAGGACGAGCAGTACTTC.

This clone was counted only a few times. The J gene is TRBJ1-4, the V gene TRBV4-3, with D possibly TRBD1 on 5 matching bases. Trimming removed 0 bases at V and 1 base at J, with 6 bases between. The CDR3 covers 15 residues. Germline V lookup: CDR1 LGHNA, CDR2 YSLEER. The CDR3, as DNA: TGCGCCAGCAGCCAAGATGGGGGAACTAATGAAAAACTGTTTTTT. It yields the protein CASSQDGGTNEKLFF.

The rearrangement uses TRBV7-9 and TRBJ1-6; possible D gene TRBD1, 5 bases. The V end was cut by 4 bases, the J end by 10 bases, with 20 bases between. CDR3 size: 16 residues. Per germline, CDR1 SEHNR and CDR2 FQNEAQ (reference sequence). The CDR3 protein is CASSSSNVGRISPLHF. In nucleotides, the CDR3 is TGTGCCAGCAGCTCATCCAATGTGGGACGGATCTCACCCCTCCACTTT.

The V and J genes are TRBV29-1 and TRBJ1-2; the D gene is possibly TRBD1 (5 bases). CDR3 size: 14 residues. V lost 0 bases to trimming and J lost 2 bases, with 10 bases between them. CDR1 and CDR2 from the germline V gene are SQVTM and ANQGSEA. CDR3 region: CSVEDGGVNYGYTF. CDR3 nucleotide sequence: TGCAGCGTTGAAGATGGGGGGGTGAACTATGGCTACACCTTC. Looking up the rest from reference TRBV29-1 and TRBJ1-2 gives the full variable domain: SAVISQKPSRDICQRGTSLTIQCQVDSQVTMMFWYRQQPGQSLTLIATANQGSEATYESGFVIDKFPISRPNLTFSTLTVSNMSPEDSSIYLCSVEDGGVNYGYTFGSGTRLTVV.

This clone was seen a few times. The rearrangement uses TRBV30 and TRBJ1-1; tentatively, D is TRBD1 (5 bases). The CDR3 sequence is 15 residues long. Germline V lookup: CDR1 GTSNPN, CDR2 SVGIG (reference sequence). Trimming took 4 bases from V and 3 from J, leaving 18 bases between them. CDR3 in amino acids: CAWNPGGPWDTEAFF. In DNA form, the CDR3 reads TGTGCCTGGAACCCGGGGGGACCATGGGACACTGAAGCTTTCTTT.

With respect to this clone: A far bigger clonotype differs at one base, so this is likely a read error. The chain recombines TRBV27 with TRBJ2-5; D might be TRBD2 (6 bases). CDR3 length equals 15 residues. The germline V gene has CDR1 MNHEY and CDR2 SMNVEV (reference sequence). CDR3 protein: CASSPLLGSGEAQYF. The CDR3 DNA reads TGTGCCAGCAGTCCCTTGCTCGGGAGCGGAGAGGCCCAGTACTTC.